The clone carrying this TCR beta chain occurred many times. Its antigen is as yet unknown. V gave up 2 bases and J gave up 0 bases, with 11 bases separating them. The CDR3 totals 14 residues. Per the germline V gene, CDR1 is DFQATT and CDR2 is SNEGSKA (reference sequence). The sample originates from a study of T cells in Graves' hyperthyroidism and ophthalmopathy. Study summary: Pretreatment peripheral blood was obtained at initial diagnosis.

Using RNA transcripts as the source, TCR beta CDR3 regions were amplified. The primer set for the first-round RT-PCR of the TCR CDR3 was HTBI. Each CDR3 protein gets one entry after TCRdb re-called the multiplex PCR reads with MiXCR. The sample yields 250,000 to 300,000 distinct CDR3 sequences, roughly an eighth seen once. Findings and caveats of the study: Most thyroid clonotypes expanded above 0.001 were also detected in blood.

Sequenced material: blood. The TCR sequence derives from a middle-aged woman with Graves' hyperthyroidism. The gene calls are TRBV20-1 and TRBJ2-7; no reliable D call. The CDR3 loop is CSARNTQRSYEQYF. CDR3 nucleotides: TGCAGTGCTAGAAATACCCAGCGCTCCTACGAGCAGTACTTC.